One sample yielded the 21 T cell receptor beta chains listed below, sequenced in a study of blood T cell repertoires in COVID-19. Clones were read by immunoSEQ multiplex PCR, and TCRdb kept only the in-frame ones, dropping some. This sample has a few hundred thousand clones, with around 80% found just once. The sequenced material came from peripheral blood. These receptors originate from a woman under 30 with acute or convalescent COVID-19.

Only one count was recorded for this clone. CDR3 protein: CAWSYRLTVGYTF. CDR3 bases: TGTGCCTGGAGCTACCGACTAACAGTGGGCTACACCTTC. The V and J genes are TRBV30 and TRBJ1-2; no definite D call. The ends were cut back, 3 bases at V and 8 bases at J, with 16 bases in the middle. This CDR3 has 13 amino acids. Germline V gene lookup returns CDR1 GTSNPN and CDR2 SVGIG (reference sequence).

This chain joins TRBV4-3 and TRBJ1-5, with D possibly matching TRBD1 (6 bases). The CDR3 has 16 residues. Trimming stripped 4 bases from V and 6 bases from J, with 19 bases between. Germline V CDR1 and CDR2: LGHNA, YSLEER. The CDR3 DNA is TGCGCCAGCAGCCCCCAGGTTGGGGGGGGCTTTCAGCCCCAGCATTTT. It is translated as CASSPQVGGGFQPQHF.

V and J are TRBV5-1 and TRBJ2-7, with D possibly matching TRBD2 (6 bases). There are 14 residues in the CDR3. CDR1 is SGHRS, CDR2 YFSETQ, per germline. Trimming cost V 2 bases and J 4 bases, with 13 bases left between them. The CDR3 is CASSFLSGPYEQYF. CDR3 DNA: TGCGCCAGCAGCTTTCTTAGCGGTCCTTACGAGCAGTACTTC.

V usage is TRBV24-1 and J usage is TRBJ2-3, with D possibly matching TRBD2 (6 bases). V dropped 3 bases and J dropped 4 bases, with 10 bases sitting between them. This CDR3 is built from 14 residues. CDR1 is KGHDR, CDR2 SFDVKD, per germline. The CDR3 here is CATSDVGLSDTQYF. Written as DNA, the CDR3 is TGTGCCACCAGTGATGTCGGACTATCAGATACGCAGTATTTT.

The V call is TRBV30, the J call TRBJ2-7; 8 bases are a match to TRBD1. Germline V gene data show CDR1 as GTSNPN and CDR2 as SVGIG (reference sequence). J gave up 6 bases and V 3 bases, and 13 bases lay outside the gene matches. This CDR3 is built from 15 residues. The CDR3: CAWRPSDRVVGEQYF. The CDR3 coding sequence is TGTGCCTGGAGGCCTTCGGACAGGGTTGTTGGCGAGCAGTACTTC.

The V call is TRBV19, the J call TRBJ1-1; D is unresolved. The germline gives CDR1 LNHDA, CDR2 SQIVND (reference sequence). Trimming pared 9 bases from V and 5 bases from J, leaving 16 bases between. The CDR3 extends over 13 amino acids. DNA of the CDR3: TGTGCCAGCCGTTGGGGAGGTGAGACTGAAGCTTTCTTT. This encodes CASRWGGETEAFF.

CDR3 sequence reads: CASSLGQGEDIQYF. CDR3 nucleotide sequence: TGCGCCAGCAGCTTGGGGCAGGGGGAGGACATTCAGTACTTC. The gene calls are TRBV5-1 and TRBJ2-4, with D possibly being TRBD1 (7 bases). The CDR3 loop spans 14 amino acids. Germline V lookup: CDR1 SGHRS, CDR2 YFSETQ. V shed 0 bases and J shed 8 bases, with 12 bases lying between them. Using reference TRBV5-1 and TRBJ2-4 for the parts outside the CDR3, the full variable domain is KAGVTQTPRYLIKTRGQQVTLSCSPISGHRSVSWYQQTPGQGLQFLFEYFSETQRNKGNFPGRFSGRQFSNSRSEMNVSTLELGDSALYLCASSLGQGEDIQYFGAGTRLSVL.

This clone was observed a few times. CDR3 bases: TGTGCCACCAGTGATTCTAAGACAGGGAGCTCCTACGAGCAGTACTTC. It encodes CATSDSKTGSSYEQYF. The rearrangement uses TRBV24-1 and TRBJ2-7; 7 nucleotides line up with TRBD1. Unmatched junction bases numbered 6, after V lost 2 bases and J lost 0 bases. This CDR3 contains 16 residues. The germline CDR1 and CDR2 sequences are KGHDR and SFDVKD.

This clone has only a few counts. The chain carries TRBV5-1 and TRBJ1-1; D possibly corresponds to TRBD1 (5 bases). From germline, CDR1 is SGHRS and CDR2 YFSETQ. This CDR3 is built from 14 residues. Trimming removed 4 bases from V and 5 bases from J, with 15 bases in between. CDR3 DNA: TGCGCCAGCAGCCCGGGAGGGGAGGAAACTGAAGCTTTCTTT. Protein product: CASSPGGEETEAFF.

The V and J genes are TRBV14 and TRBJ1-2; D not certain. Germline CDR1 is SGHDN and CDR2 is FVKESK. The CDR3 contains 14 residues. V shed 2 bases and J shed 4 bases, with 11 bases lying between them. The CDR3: CASSQQGGPYGYTF. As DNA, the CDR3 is TGTGCCAGCAGCCAACAAGGCGGGCCCTATGGCTACACCTTC.

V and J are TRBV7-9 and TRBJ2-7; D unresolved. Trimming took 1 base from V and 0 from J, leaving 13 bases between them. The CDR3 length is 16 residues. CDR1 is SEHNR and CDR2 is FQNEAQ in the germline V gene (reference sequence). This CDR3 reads CASSLDLTWPSYEQYF. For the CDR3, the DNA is TGTGCCAGCAGCTTAGATCTTACGTGGCCCTCCTACGAGCAGTACTTC.

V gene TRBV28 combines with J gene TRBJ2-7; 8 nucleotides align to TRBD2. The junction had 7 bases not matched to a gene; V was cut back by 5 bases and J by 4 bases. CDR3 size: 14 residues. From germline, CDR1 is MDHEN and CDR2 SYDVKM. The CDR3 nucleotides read TGTGCCAGCAGTCCGGGGGGGTCCGCATACGAGCAGTACTTC. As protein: CASSPGGSAYEQYF.

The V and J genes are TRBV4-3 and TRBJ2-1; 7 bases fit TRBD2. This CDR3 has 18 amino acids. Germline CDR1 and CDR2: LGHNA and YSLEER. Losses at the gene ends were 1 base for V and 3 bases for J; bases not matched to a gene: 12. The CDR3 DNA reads TGCGCCAGCAGCCAAGCCATAAAAGGGAGGGCCCTCTACAATGAGCAGTTCTTC. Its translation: CASSQAIKGRALYNEQFF.

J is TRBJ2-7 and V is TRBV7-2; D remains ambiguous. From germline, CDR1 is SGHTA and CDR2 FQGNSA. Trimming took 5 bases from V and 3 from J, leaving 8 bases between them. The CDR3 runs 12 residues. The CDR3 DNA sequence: TGTGCCAGCAGCCTGAGTCACTACGAGCAGTACTTC. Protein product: CASSLSHYEQYF.

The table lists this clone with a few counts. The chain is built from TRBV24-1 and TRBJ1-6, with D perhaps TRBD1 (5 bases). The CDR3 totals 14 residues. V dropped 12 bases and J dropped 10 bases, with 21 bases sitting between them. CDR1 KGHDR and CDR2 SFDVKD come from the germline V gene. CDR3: CASYSGQGGSPLHF. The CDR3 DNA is TGTGCCTCCTACTCTGGGCAGGGAGGCTCACCCCTCCACTTT.

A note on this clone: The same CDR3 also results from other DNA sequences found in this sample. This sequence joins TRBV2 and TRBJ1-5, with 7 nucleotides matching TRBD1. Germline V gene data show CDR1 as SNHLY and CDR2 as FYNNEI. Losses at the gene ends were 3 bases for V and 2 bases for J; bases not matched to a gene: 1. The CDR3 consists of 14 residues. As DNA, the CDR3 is TGTGCCAGCAGTGAGACAGGGCGCAATCAGCCCCAGCATTTT. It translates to CASSETGRNQPQHF.

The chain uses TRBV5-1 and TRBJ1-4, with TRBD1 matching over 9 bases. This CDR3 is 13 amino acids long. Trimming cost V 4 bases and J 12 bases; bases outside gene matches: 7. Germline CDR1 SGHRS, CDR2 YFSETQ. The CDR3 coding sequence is TGCGCCAGCAGCGTCGGGACAGGGAAGGAACTGTTTTTT. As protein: CASSVGTGKELFF.

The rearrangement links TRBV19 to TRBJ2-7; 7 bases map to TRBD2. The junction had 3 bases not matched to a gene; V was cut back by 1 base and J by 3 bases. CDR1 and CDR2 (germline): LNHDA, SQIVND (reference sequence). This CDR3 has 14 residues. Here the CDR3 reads CASSIGLAHYEQYF. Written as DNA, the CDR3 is TGTGCCAGTAGTATAGGACTAGCTCACTACGAGCAGTACTTC.

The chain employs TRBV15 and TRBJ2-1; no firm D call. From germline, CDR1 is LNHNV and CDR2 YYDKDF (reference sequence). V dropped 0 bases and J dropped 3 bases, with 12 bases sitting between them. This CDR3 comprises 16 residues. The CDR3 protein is CATSRDLADHYNEQFF. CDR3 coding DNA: TGTGCCACCAGCAGAGATCTGGCGGATCACTACAATGAGCAGTTCTTC. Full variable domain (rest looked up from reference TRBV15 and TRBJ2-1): DAMVIQNPRYQVTQFGKPVTLSCSQTLNHNVMYWYQQKSSQAPKLLFHYYDKDFNNEADTPDNFQSRRPNTSFCFLDIRSPGLGDTAMYLCATSRDLADHYNEQFFGPGTRLTVL.

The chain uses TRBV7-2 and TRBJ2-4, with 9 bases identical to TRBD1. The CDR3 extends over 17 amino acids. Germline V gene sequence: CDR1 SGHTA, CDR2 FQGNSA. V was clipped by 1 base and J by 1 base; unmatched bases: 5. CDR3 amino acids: CASSLVSGQGAKNIQYF. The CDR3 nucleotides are TGTGCCAGCAGCTTAGTATCCGGACAGGGGGCCAAAAACATTCAGTACTTC.

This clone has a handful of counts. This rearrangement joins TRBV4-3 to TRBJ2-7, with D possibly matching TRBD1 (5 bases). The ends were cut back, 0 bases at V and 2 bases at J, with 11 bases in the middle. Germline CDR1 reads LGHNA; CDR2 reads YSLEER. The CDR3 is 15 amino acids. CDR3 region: CASSQEPGNPYEQYF. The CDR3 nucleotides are TGCGCCAGCAGCCAAGAGCCAGGGAACCCCTACGAGCAGTACTTC.